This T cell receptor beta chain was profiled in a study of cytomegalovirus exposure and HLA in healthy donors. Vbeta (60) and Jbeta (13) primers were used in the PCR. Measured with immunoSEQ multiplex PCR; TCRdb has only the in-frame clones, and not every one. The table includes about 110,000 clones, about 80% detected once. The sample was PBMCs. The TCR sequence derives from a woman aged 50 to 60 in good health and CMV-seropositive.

For the CDR3, the DNA is TGTGCCAGCACCCATCCGACAGGAACCGGGGAGCTGTTTTTT. This codes for CASTHPTGTGELFF. The chain combines TRBV7-9 with TRBJ2-2; maybe TRBD1 (6 bases). This CDR3 contains 14 residues. V was trimmed by 7 bases and J by 5 bases, leaving 14 bases between them. Germline-derived CDR1 and CDR2 are SEHNR and FQNEAQ (reference sequence).